The clone carrying this T cell receptor beta chain was detected ten times or more. The data originate from a study of molecular identifiers for immune sequencing clone quantification. The CDR3 is made up of 21 amino acids. The trim removed 0 bases at V and 7 bases at J, leaving 23 bases unmatched. Germline CDR1 reads SGHDT; CDR2 reads YYEEEE. TCRdb reprocessed the PCR reads via MiXCR and lists one record per CDR3 protein. The repertoire holds 35,000 to 40,000 distinct CDR3 sequences, with about 18% as singletons. The TCR originated in a human donor in good health. Some libraries in this study had Jurkat cell RNA spiked in. The chain recombines TRBV5-6 with TRBJ1-2, with TRBD1 identical over 11 bases. The specimen was naive CD8+ T cells from blood, with Jurkat cell RNA spiked in. The subset is: FACS-sorted CD8+CD4-CCR7+CD45RA+ naive T cells. CDR3 region: CASSLALPPGQGDPILFGYTF. The CDR3 coding sequence is TGTGCCAGCAGCTTGGCTCTCCCCCCGGGACAGGGGGACCCCATACTATTTGGCTACACCTTC.